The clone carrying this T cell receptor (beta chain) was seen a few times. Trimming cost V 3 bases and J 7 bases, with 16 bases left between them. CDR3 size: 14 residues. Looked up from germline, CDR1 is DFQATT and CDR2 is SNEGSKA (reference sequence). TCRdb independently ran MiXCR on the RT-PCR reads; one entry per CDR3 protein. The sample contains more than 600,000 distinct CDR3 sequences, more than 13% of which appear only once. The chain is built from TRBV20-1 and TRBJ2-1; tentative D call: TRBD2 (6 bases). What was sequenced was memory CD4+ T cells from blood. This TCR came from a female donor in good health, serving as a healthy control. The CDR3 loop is CSASKLDYFNEQFF. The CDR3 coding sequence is TGCAGTGCTAGTAAGTTGGACTACTTTAATGAGCAGTTCTTC.